This entry features one TCR beta chain sequence. Its antigen is unknown. This record comes from a study of cytomegalovirus exposure and HLA in healthy donors. Study in general: From donors who were HLA-typed, an early data release held about 85 million unique TCRs. The study's findings and limits: The productive fraction for most TCR beta V segments was about 90% or about 30% in an earlier analysis. In vitro experiments confirmed that a few CMV-associated chains were specific for CMV antigens.

Donors had nominal health at sampling but likely had unrecorded immune exposures. In the PCR, 60 Vbeta and 13 Jbeta primers were used. The repertoire was sequenced with immunoSEQ multiplex PCR; TCRdb's copy has only in-frame clones and lacks some. The sample consists of about 97,000 clones, under 80% of them appearing once. Sequencing input: PBMCs. The sequence derives from a man aged 35-49 years in good health and CMV-seronegative.

CDR3 amino acids: CASSVVGGLNEKLFF. In nucleotides, the CDR3 is TGTGCCAGCAGCGTAGTTGGGGGCCTTAATGAAAAACTGTTTTTT. The V and J genes are TRBV9 and TRBJ1-4; a weak D match, TRBD1 (6 bases). Germline V gives CDR1 SGDLS, CDR2 YYNGEE. The V end lost 0 bases, the J end lost 4 bases, and 10 bases lay between the germline ends. CDR3 size: 15 residues.